A selection of T cell receptor beta chains follows, all from one sample in a study of shared clonotypes between healthy human individuals. TCRdb's table, derived via immunoSEQ multiplex PCR, lists solely in-frame clones and lacks some. Of fewer than 3 million clones listed, 85% to 95% are singletons. The sample consisted of naive CD4+ T cells from PBMCs. The receptors here all came from a man between 18 and 29 years old in good health. Some clones in this sample may be carry-over from other donors' samples. Each CDR3 is given with its conserved first and last residue. The order of the fields is J gene, V gene, D gene, clone size, CDR3 protein, CDR3 DNA. A D gene is named only where the DNA matches it firmly. Expanded clones get a size class; other rows say once, few or many, or leave the size out.

J: TRBJ2-3; V: TRBV14; D: TRBD2; size: NA; CDR3: CASSQFLILTSGRIADTQYF; DNA: TGTGCCAGCAGCCAATTTCTCATTCTGACTAGCGGGAGGATCGCAGATACGCAGTATTTT
J: TRBJ2-3; V: TRBV5-4; D: NA; size: NA; CDR3: CASSPGGGARDTQYF; DNA: TGTGCCAGCAGCCCCGGTGGGGGCGCGAGAGATACGCAGTATTTT
J: TRBJ1-2; V: TRBV7-2; D: TRBD1; size: once; CDR3: CASSPAGTGGVVYGYTF; DNA: TGTGCCAGCAGCCCGGCGGGGACAGGGGGCGTTGTATATGGCTACACCTTC
J: TRBJ2-7; V: TRBV28; D: NA; size: NA; CDR3: CAAGRGGYEQYF; DNA: TGTGCTGCCGGGAGAGGAGGCTACGAGCAGTACTTC
J: TRBJ1-2; V: TRBV5-6; D: NA; size: NA; CDR3: CASRRVGQTYGYTF; DNA: TGTGCCAGCAGGCGGGTTGGACAGACCTATGGCTACACCTTC
J: TRBJ2-2; V: TRBV2; D: NA; size: NA; CDR3: CASSSILATTGELFF; DNA: TGTGCCAGCAGCTCGATACTAGCAACCACCGGGGAGCTGTTTTTT
J: TRBJ1-2; V: TRBV5-1; D: NA; size: NA; CDR3: CASSLALYNYGYTF; DNA: TGCGCCAGCAGCTTGGCCCTGTATAACTATGGCTACACCTTC
J: TRBJ1-5; V: TRBV10-3; D: TRBD1; size: NA; CDR3: CAISTGGQPQHF; DNA: TGTGCCATCAGCACAGGGGGGCAGCCCCAGCATTTT
J: TRBJ2-3; V: TRBV10-3; D: NA; size: NA; CDR3: CAISDTEQATDTQYF; DNA: TGTGCCATCAGTGATACAGAACAGGCGACGGATACGCAGTATTTT
J: TRBJ1-6; V: TRBV28; D: TRBD1; size: NA; CDR3: CASSPGGVYNSPLHF; DNA: TGTGCCAGCAGTCCAGGGGGCGTCTATAATTCACCCCTCCACTTT
J: TRBJ1-1; V: TRBV11-3; D: NA; size: NA; CDR3: CASSLSTVNTEAFF; DNA: TGTGCCAGCAGCTTATCTACGGTGAACACTGAAGCTTTCTTT
J: TRBJ2-7; V: TRBV25-1; D: NA; size: NA; CDR3: CASREGDGFSYEQYF; DNA: TGTGCCAGCAGGGAAGGGGACGGCTTCTCCTACGAGCAGTACTTC
J: TRBJ2-5; V: TRBV5-1; D: NA; size: once; CDR3: CASSLGDSQETQYF; DNA: TGCGCCAGCAGCTTGGGGGACTCACAAGAGACCCAGTACTTC
J: TRBJ2-3; V: TRBV11-2; D: NA; size: NA; CDR3: CASSLVGYPDTQYF; DNA: TGTGCCAGCAGCTTAGTCGGGTATCCAGATACGCAGTATTTT
J: TRBJ2-1; V: TRBV11-2; D: NA; size: NA; CDR3: CASSLSGSAHNEQFF; DNA: TGTGCCAGCAGCCTTAGCGGCTCCGCGCACAATGAGCAGTTCTTC
J: TRBJ2-5; V: TRBV28; D: NA; size: NA; CDR3: CASSHLGETQYF; DNA: TGTGCCAGCAGTCACCTAGGGGAGACCCAGTACTTC
J: TRBJ1-3; V: TRBV5-1; D: NA; size: NA; CDR3: CASSLALGPSSGNTIYF; DNA: TGCGCCAGCAGCTTGGCCTTAGGGCCGAGCTCTGGAAACACCATATATTTT
J: TRBJ2-1; V: TRBV7-3; D: TRBD2; size: few; CDR3: CASSLGSGSSPVVHNEQFF; DNA: TGTGCCAGCAGCTTGGGTAGCGGGAGTTCCCCGGTCGTCCACAATGAGCAGTTCTTC
J: TRBJ2-3; V: TRBV11-3; D: NA; size: NA; CDR3: CASSKGEGTDTQYF; DNA: TGTGCCAGCAGCAAAGGAGAGGGCACAGATACGCAGTATTTT
J: TRBJ2-6; V: TRBV5-1; D: NA; size: NA; CDR3: CASSDFSGANVLTF; DNA: TGCGCCAGCAGCGACTTCTCTGGGGCCAACGTCCTGACTTTC
J: TRBJ2-3; V: TRBV5-6; D: NA; size: NA; CDR3: CASSFQGTSTDTQYF; DNA: TGTGCCAGCAGCTTTCAGGGGACTAGCACAGATACGCAGTATTTT
J: TRBJ2-2; V: TRBV6-1; D: NA; size: NA; CDR3: CASSERRANTGELFF; DNA: TGTGCCAGCAGTGAACGGAGGGCAAACACCGGGGAGCTGTTTTTT
J: TRBJ1-1; V: TRBV4-3; D: TRBD1; size: NA; CDR3: CASSHRKGQGNTEAFF; DNA: TGCGCCAGCAGCCATAGAAAAGGACAGGGGAACACTGAAGCTTTCTTT
J: TRBJ2-7; V: TRBV29-1; D: NA; size: NA; CDR3: CSVSGPSSYEQYF; DNA: TGCAGCGTTAGCGGACCGAGCTCCTACGAGCAGTACTTC
J: TRBJ2-5; V: TRBV2; D: NA; size: NA; CDR3: CASSVRPETQYF; DNA: TGTGCCAGCAGTGTTCGCCCGGAGACCCAGTACTTC
J: TRBJ1-2; V: TRBV28; D: NA; size: NA; CDR3: CASREDGTPAGYTF; DNA: TGTGCCAGCAGGGAGGACGGGACCCCGGCAGGCTACACCTTC
J: TRBJ2-5; V: TRBV5-1; D: NA; size: NA; CDR3: CASSLVGDQETQYF; DNA: TGCGCCAGCAGCTTGGTGGGAGACCAAGAGACCCAGTACTTC
J: TRBJ1-1; V: TRBV6-1; D: NA; size: NA; CDR3: CASSDLARGAFF; DNA: TGTGCCAGCAGTGATTTGGCGCGGGGAGCTTTCTTT
J: TRBJ2-1; V: TRBV30; D: NA; size: NA; CDR3: CAWSALAANTYNEQFF; DNA: TGTGCCTGGAGTGCCCTAGCTGCCAATACCTACAATGAGCAGTTCTTC
J: TRBJ1-6; V: TRBV7-8; D: NA; size: NA; CDR3: CASSLDSHTLHF; DNA: TGTGCCAGCAGCTTAGATTCCCACACCCTCCACTTT
J: TRBJ1-1; V: TRBV7-2; D: NA; size: NA; CDR3: CASSLRLNTEAFF; DNA: TGTGCCAGCAGCTTACGCTTGAACACTGAAGCTTTCTTT
J: TRBJ2-3; V: TRBV28; D: TRBD1; size: NA; CDR3: CASSFMGQGATDTQYF; DNA: TGTGCCAGCAGTTTTATGGGACAGGGGGCGACAGATACGCAGTATTTT
J: TRBJ2-1; V: TRBV7-3; D: TRBD2; size: NA; CDR3: CASSFSSGTYNEQFF; DNA: TGTGCCAGCAGCTTCTCTAGCGGGACCTACAATGAGCAGTTCTTC
J: TRBJ2-1; V: TRBV7-3; D: TRBD2; size: once; CDR3: CASSSGLGYNEQFF; DNA: TGTGCCAGCAGCTCGGGACTAGGGTACAATGAGCAGTTCTTC
J: TRBJ2-5; V: TRBV15; D: TRBD2; size: NA; CDR3: CATSRDLREGGVTQYF; DNA: TGTGCCACCAGCAGAGATCTGCGGGAGGGCGGTGTGACCCAGTACTTC
J: TRBJ2-5; V: TRBV28; D: NA; size: NA; CDR3: CASTRRPSARETQYF; DNA: TGTGCCAGCACCCGCCGCCCTAGCGCCAGGGAGACCCAGTACTTC
J: TRBJ2-7; V: TRBV6-1; D: NA; size: NA; CDR3: CASSETPGRAYEQYF; DNA: TGTGCCAGCAGTGAAACTCCGGGACGGGCCTACGAGCAGTACTTC